Below are 16 T cell receptor beta chains sequenced from a single sample in a study of chemoradiotherapy in HPV16-positive cancers. Profiled with immunoSEQ multiplex PCR; TCRdb holds only in-frame clones, not every one. The sample holds approximately 12,000 clones, more than 50% seen once. This sample was obtained from a patient who underwent chemoradiotherapy. These receptors were taken from a human donor with HPV-associated anogenital cancer.

CDR3 sequence: CAWSVGEGHTIYF. CDR3 DNA sequence: TGTGCCTGGAGTGTTGGAGAAGGGCACACCATATATTTT. The gene calls are TRBV30 and TRBJ1-3; D remains unclear. Trimming removed 0 bases at V and 8 bases at J, with 11 bases between. This CDR3 has 13 amino acids. Germline CDR1 reads GTSNPN; CDR2 reads SVGIG (reference sequence). The whole variable domain, filled in from reference TRBV30 and TRBJ1-3, reads SQTIHQWPATLVQPVGSPLSLECTVEGTSNPNLYWYRQAAGRGLQLLFYSVGIGQISSEVPQNLSASRPQDRQFILSSKKLLLSDSGFYLCAWSVGEGHTIYFGEGSWLTVV.

This chain joins TRBV30 and TRBJ1-5; D not resolved. CDR1 and CDR2 from the germline V gene are GTSNPN and SVGIG (reference sequence). V was clipped by 2 bases and J by 3 bases, with 8 bases between them. CDR3 size: 13 residues. The chain's CDR3 is CAWSLVNNQPQHF. The CDR3, as DNA: TGTGCCTGGAGTTTAGTTAACAATCAGCCCCAGCATTTT.

This clone appeared a few times. The CDR3 is CASSLTLQDTQYF. The CDR3 nucleotides are TGTGCCAGCAGCTTGACCTTGCAAGATACGCAGTATTTT. The gene calls are TRBV7-3 and TRBJ2-3; D is ambiguous. The CDR3 has 13 amino acids. The V gene's germline CDR1 is SGHTA and CDR2 FQGTGA. The ends were cut back, 3 bases at V and 5 bases at J, with 9 bases in the middle.

This chain uses TRBV5-4 with TRBJ1-2; tentatively, D is TRBD1 (6 bases). Germline V CDR1 and CDR2: SGHNT, YYREEE (reference sequence). The CDR3 runs to 13 residues. V lost 3 bases and J 3 bases, leaving 9 bases between the germline ends. The chain's CDR3 is CASSSTGYYGYTF. CDR3 in DNA: TGTGCCAGCAGCTCAACAGGGTACTATGGCTACACCTTC.

The chain has TRBV5-4 and TRBJ2-7; TRBD2 is a possible D gene (5 bases). V lost 5 bases, J lost 9 bases, and 24 bases lay in between. CDR1 and CDR2 from the germline V gene are SGHNT and YYREEE (reference sequence). The CDR3 sequence is 15 residues long. CDR3 region: CASSYTGIGSVLQYF. The CDR3 nucleotides are TGTGCCAGCAGTTACACCGGGATAGGGAGCGTTTTGCAGTACTTC.

Written as DNA, the CDR3 is TGTGCCAGCAGCTTAGTGGGTGGCCAGCCCCAGCATTTT. As protein: CASSLVGGQPQHF. The rearrangement joins TRBV7-8 to TRBJ1-5; no reliable D call. The CDR3 spans 13 residues. Trimming removed 1 base at V and 7 bases at J, with 8 bases between. The germline V gene has CDR1 SGHVS and CDR2 FQNEAQ.

The chain uses TRBV11-3 and TRBJ2-1, with a weak D call TRBD2 (6 bases). This CDR3 contains 15 residues. Germline CDR1 and CDR2: SGHNT and YENEEA. Trimming left V 5 bases short and J 10 bases short, with 21 bases between. CDR3 sequence (DNA): TGTGCCAGCAGCCGGCACGTAACGGGAGTCGGAGAGCAGTTCTTC. Residues: CASSRHVTGVGEQFF. The full variable domain, rest sourced from reference TRBV11-3 and TRBJ2-1, is EAGVVQSPRYKIIEKKQPVAFWCNPISGHNTLYWYLQNLGQGPELLIRYENEEAVDDSQLPKDRFSAERLKGVDSTLKIQPAELGDSAVYLCASSRHVTGVGEQFFGPGTRLTVL.

In DNA form, the CDR3 reads TGTGCCAGCAGCTTGGGACAGGGGGTCGATTCCTATGGCTACACCTTC. Translating gives CASSLGQGVDSYGYTF. The rearrangement joins TRBV5-4 to TRBJ1-2; 9 positions match TRBD1. CDR3 size: 16 residues. From germline, CDR1 is SGHNT and CDR2 YYREEE (reference sequence). V gave up 0 bases and J gave up 4 bases; unmatched junction bases: 7. Supplemented by reference TRBV5-4 and TRBJ1-2, the full variable domain reads ETGVTQSPTHLIKTRGQQVTLRCSSQSGHNTVSWYQQALGQGPQFIFQYYREEENGRGNFPPRFSGLQFPNYSSELNVNALELDDSALYLCASSLGQGVDSYGYTFGSGTRLTVV.

J is TRBJ2-7 and V is TRBV7-2; 9 bases line up with TRBD1. The CDR3 runs 16 residues. With 3 bases clipped from V and 3 bases from J, the junction kept 9 bases outside the gene matches. Germline CDR1 and CDR2: SGHTA and FQGNSA. The chain's CDR3 is CASSLEVGQGGYEQYF. CDR3 nucleotides: TGTGCCAGCAGCTTGGAAGTGGGACAGGGTGGCTACGAGCAGTACTTC.

The V gene is TRBV6-5, the J gene TRBJ2-5; 16 bases agree with TRBD2. Looked up from germline, CDR1 is MNHEY and CDR2 is SVGAGI. The J segment lost 3 bases and the V segment lost 4 bases, leaving 2 bases of the junction unmatched. This CDR3 has 16 amino acids. The CDR3 coding sequence is TGTGCCAGCAGTTTGGGACTAGCGGGGGGGGAAGAGACCCAGTACTTC. It encodes CASSLGLAGGEETQYF.

The chain carries TRBV19 and TRBJ2-3, with a tentative D call TRBD1 (5 bases). There are 15 residues in the CDR3. The germline V gene has CDR1 LNHDA and CDR2 SQIVND (reference sequence). V was clipped by 1 base and J by 4 bases, with 12 bases between them. CDR3 sequence reads: CASSIGGSDSDTQYF. CDR3 nucleotide sequence: TGTGCCAGTAGTATAGGGGGCAGCGATTCAGATACGCAGTATTTT.

The rearrangement uses TRBV4-2 and TRBJ2-3; no clear D gene. The CDR3 is 16 amino acids. From germline, CDR1 is LGHNA and CDR2 YNFKEQ. V lost 0 bases to trimming and J lost 0 bases, with 10 bases between them. The CDR3: CASSQDLGSSTDTQYF. CDR3 DNA: TGTGCCAGCAGCCAAGATCTCGGGTCTAGCACAGATACGCAGTATTTT.

The rearrangement uses TRBV28 and TRBJ2-1; a weak D match, TRBD1 (7 bases). Germline CDR1 MDHEN, CDR2 SYDVKM. The V gene lost 4 bases and the J gene lost 6 bases, with 16 bases spanning the gap. The CDR3 spans 15 residues. The CDR3 nucleotides read TGTGCCAGCAGTTCTGGAGGGGGCGTCGCCAATGAGCAGTTCTTC. Amino acids: CASSSGGGVANEQFF.

This clone occurred once. The chain has TRBV6-6 and TRBJ2-7, with D uncertain. V gave up 10 bases and J gave up 5 bases, with 18 bases separating them. This CDR3 contains 13 residues. Germline V gene sequence: CDR1 MNHNY, CDR2 SVGAGI (reference sequence). CDR3 region: CATRTASLDEQYF. CDR3 coding DNA: TGTGCCACCCGGACCGCTTCCTTGGACGAGCAGTACTTC.

This clone was recorded a few times. V usage is TRBV19 and J usage is TRBJ1-2; 8 bases map to TRBD1. Germline values: CDR1 LNHDA, CDR2 SQIVND (reference sequence). Trimming cost V 2 bases and J 7 bases; bases outside gene matches: 9. This CDR3 region has 15 residues. CDR3 residues: CASSIPQGAVGGYTF. CDR3 DNA sequence: TGTGCCAGTAGTATACCTCAGGGGGCGGTCGGTGGCTACACCTTC.

The V call is TRBV7-3, the J call TRBJ2-3; D remains ambiguous. This CDR3 region has 13 residues. Trimming stripped 5 bases from V and 10 bases from J, with 16 bases between. The V gene's germline CDR1 is SGHTA and CDR2 FQGTGA. The DNA of the CDR3 is TGTGCCAGCAGCCCCCAGGACGGCTTTGCGCAGTATTTT. The encoded protein is CASSPQDGFAQYF. Full variable domain (rest looked up from reference TRBV7-3 and TRBJ2-3): GAGVSQTPSNKVTEKGKYVELRCDPISGHTALYWYRQSLGQGPEFLIYFQGTGAADDSGLPNDRFFAVRPEGSVSTLKIQRTERGDSAVYLCASSPQDGFAQYFGPGTRLTVL.